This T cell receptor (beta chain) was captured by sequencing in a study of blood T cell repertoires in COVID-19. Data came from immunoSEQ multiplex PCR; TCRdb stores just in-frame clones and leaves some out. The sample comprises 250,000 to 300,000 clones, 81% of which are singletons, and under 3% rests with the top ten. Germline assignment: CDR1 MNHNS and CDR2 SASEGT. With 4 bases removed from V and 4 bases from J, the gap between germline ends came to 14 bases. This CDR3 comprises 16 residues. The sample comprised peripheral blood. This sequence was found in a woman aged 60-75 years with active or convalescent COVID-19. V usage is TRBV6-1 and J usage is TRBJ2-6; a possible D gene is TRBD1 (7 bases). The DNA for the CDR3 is TGTGCCAGCAGTGGACTCAGGGGGGCCGGGGCCAACGTCCTGACTTTC. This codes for CASSGLRGAGANVLTF.